The clone carrying this TCR beta chain was seen ten or more times. This sample was taken from a study of T-cell reconstitution after alpha-beta-depleted transplantation in children. Germline-derived CDR1 and CDR2 are SGHTA and FQGNSA. There are 13 residues in the CDR3. Trimming stripped 0 bases from V and 10 bases from J, with 12 bases between. Using unique molecular identifiers, the investigators prepared the TCRbeta library. One entry per CDR3 protein results from TCRdb running MiXCR on the PCR reads. The sample gives a few thousand distinct CDR3 sequences, 15% of which show up once; 70% to 85% is in the top ten.

The starting material was PBMCs, mostly from graft donor cells, obtained 180 days after TCRalphabeta/CD19-depleted stem cell transplant. The chain has TRBV7-2 and TRBJ1-1; weak D call: TRBD1 (6 bases). This TCR derives from a patient between 2 and 9 years old who had a stem cell transplant for inherited bone marrow failure, so the T cells may come from the graft donor. The chain's CDR3 is CASSLAGGRVAFF. The CDR3 region has the DNA TGTGCCAGCAGCTTAGCGGGGGGGCGCGTAGCTTTCTTT.